This T cell receptor beta chain was obtained from a study of shared clonotypes between healthy human individuals (dated by TCRdb to about 2020). For the wider study: The cohort included three men and two women between 18 and 49 years of age. The study deeply sequenced blood TCR repertoires of about 5 healthy adults to estimate repertoire size and the extent of clonotype sharing between individuals. To increase sequencing depth and limit assay-specific biases, TCR repertoire library preparation and sequencing were carried out by different laboratories using diverse techniques. Each donor's leukapheresis produced roughly between roughly 0.9 and 8.9 billion PBMCs. On the study overall, not on this receptor specifically: Based on pairwise subsampling, the degree of clonotype sharing among donors was expected to be affected by sequencing depth. Only blood was sampled, and tissue TCR repertoires likely differ from those in blood. The small number of donors limited the genetic and exposure-history diversity represented.

The CDR3 runs 17 amino acids, cysteine and phenylalanine included. Only the CDR3 DNA stays, 51 bases, in frame from base 1. The germline ends are 15 bases apart after V is trimmed by 0 bases and J by 0 bases. The CDR1 and CDR2 encoded by the germline V gene are SGDLS and YYNGEE. This clone was recorded a few times. It lacks a known antigen. The record has no base qualities; no much larger clone is one base away. The donors were healthy, HIV-negative adults with no recently reported acute infections or vaccinations. Every donor was a Caucasian adult living in Nashville, Tennessee, USA. For unsorted samples, roughly 81 million PBMCs were counted and genomic DNA was extracted with the QIAamp DNA Blood Mini kit. Blood was obtained by leukapheresis, after which PBMCs were separated by Ficoll-Histopaque density gradient centrifugation and cryopreserved in liquid nitrogen vapor phase. TCR CDR3 regions were amplified from genomic DNA by multiplex PCR using the deep immunoSEQ assay. For each cell subset, the extracted genomic DNA was distributed evenly across all wells of several immunoSEQ 96-well plates, and each plate served as one replicate. Each replicate PCR for unsorted PBMC received about 300 ng genomic DNA, equal to 30,000 to 35,000 T cell genomes. Ten immunoSEQ deep assay plates were used to sequence unsorted PBMC genomic DNA. Purified libraries were quantified with a Qubit 3.0 fluorometer, sized on a Bioanalyzer 2100, and re-quantified with the KAPA Library Quantification kit. A separate single-read 150-cycle Illumina NextSeq 550 flow cell was used to sequence each immunoSEQ 96-well plate. The study's processing was this. Because only junctional sequences without quality scores were contained in the immunoSEQ output, filtering matching that applied to full-length reads could not be performed. To assign V/J genes and CDR3, sequences were annotated against IMGT germline references using PyIR, a Python wrapper for IgBLAST v1.9. Reads were filtered out if the reads had weak V/J assignments (E-value above 1e-6), no CDR3, stop codons, out-of-frame junctions, or ambiguous translated residues. V3J clonotypes were defined as sequences sharing the same inferred V gene, J gene, and CDR3 amino acid sequence. To compute the percentage overlap between repertoires, the number of shared unique clonotypes was divided by the size of the smaller repertoire. RTK rarefaction, the Chao1 estimator, and Recon v2.1 estimates of unobserved clonotypes were used to assess repertoire richness. Entries here come from immuneACCESS through TCRdb and include only in-frame sequences with V and J called. Some clones fail to appear in such tables; in the studies checked, an unresolved V gene covers under half of the shortfall, and the cause of the remainder is unknown. That table gives V, J and clone size, and the DNA gave D and trimming. This sample lists 470,000 or so clones; 81% were detected once. Roughly an eighth of the sample is held by the ten biggest clonotypes.

Recombination connected TRBV9 to TRBJ1-2; there is no confident call for the D gene. Sequencing input: PBMCs. The receptor was isolated from a woman in her thirties or forties in good health. Some clones in this sample may be carry-over from other donors' samples. The CDR3 reads CASSVDYTYSSNYGYTF. Read as DNA, the sequence is TGTGCCAGCAGCGTAGATTATACGTACAGCTCTAACTATGGCTACACCTTC.